This T cell receptor beta chain derives from a study of cytomegalovirus exposure and HLA in healthy donors. Findings of the study overall: In a later analysis, the majority of CMV-associated beta chains seemingly showed HLA restriction. A later examination showed that TCR association rates differed by HLA locus, with DRB1 most and HLA-C fewest. In a later analysis, V- and J-gene trimming of beta chains associated with a DCLRE1C missense variant, replicated independently. A prior analysis recorded that most TCR beta V segments were productive about 90% or about 30% of the time.

Researchers ran the PCR with 60 Vbeta and 13 Jbeta primers. TCRdb's table, derived via immunoSEQ multiplex PCR, lists solely in-frame clones and lacks some. Here the sample spans around 180,000 clones, roughly 84% being singletons. As concerns this clone: Its target is not known.

The sample taken for sequencing was PBMCs. This receptor was obtained from a boy aged 5-17 years in good health and CMV-seronegative.

The CDR3 spells CTSSHRLAGGQETQYF. The CDR3 DNA follows: TGCACCAGCAGCCACAGACTAGCGGGAGGCCAAGAGACCCAGTACTTC. The chain joins TRBV1 to TRBJ2-5; TRBD2, the table's D call, was not compared with the DNA. TRBV1 is a pseudogene. This CDR3 has 16 residues.